The 10 T cell receptor beta chains below all came from one sample that was sequenced in a study of T-cell reconstitution after alpha-beta-depleted transplantation in children. TCRbeta library preparation incorporated unique molecular identifiers. TCRdb reprocessed the PCR reads with MiXCR, giving one entry per CDR3 protein. The sample lists approximately 490,000 distinct CDR3 sequences; under 15% were seen once. The sample was PBMCs from the stem cell graft donor, taken from the stem cell graft. The source of these receptors is a human donor who donated a stem cell graft to a child with combined immunodeficiency.

On this clonotype: A much bigger clone sits one base away, suggesting this may be a read error. The genes are TRBV9 and TRBJ2-3, with D perhaps matching TRBD2 (6 bases). The V end was cut by 4 bases, the J end by 2 bases, with 14 bases between. The CDR3 runs to 15 residues. Germline CDR1 SGDLS, CDR2 YYNGEE. CDR3 amino acids: CASSIDGGTTDTQYF. CDR3 sequence (DNA): TGTGCCAGCAGCATAGATGGCGGGACCACAGATACGCAGTATTTT.

Here the CDR3 DNA reads TGTGCCACCAGCAGAGATCAGGTCGGAGGGGCCCCTGAAGCTTTCTTT. This gives the protein CATSRDQVGGAPEAFF. This sequence joins TRBV15 and TRBJ1-1; a possible D gene is TRBD1 (5 bases). With 0 bases removed from V and 6 bases from J, the gap between germline ends came to 17 bases. The germline CDR1 and CDR2 sequences are LNHNV and YYDKDF (reference sequence). The CDR3 runs to 16 residues.

The J gene is TRBJ2-2, the V gene TRBV5-1, with 8 bases aligning to TRBD2. Germline trimming cut 3 bases from V and 11 bases from J; bases unmatched to any gene: 15. This CDR3 spans 16 amino acids. Germline values: CDR1 SGHRS, CDR2 YFSETQ. CDR3: CASSSSPPGRGSELFF. The DNA for the CDR3 is TGCGCCAGCAGCTCATCCCCACCCGGGAGGGGGAGCGAGCTGTTTTTT.

The V gene is TRBV5-1, the J gene TRBJ1-1; TRBD1 might be the D (6 bases). Germline V gene lookup returns CDR1 SGHRS and CDR2 YFSETQ. V lost 0 bases and J 4 bases, leaving 13 bases between the germline ends. The CDR3 consists of 15 residues. The CDR3 protein is CASSLEGGSVTEAFF. The CDR3 DNA sequence: TGCGCCAGCAGCTTGGAGGGGGGATCGGTCACTGAAGCTTTCTTT. Combining the CDR3 with reference TRBV5-1 and TRBJ1-1 gives the whole variable domain KAGVTQTPRYLIKTRGQQVTLSCSPISGHRSVSWYQQTPGQGLQFLFEYFSETQRNKGNFPGRFSGRQFSNSRSEMNVSTLELGDSALYLCASSLEGGSVTEAFFGQGTRLTVV.

This clonotype appeared many times. The V call is TRBV25-1, the J call TRBJ1-2; TRBD1 matches 9 bases. The CDR3 spans 14 residues. The trim removed 1 base at V and 8 bases at J, leaving 5 bases unmatched. CDR1 is MGHDK, CDR2 SYGVNS, per germline. The CDR3 DNA follows: TGTGCCAGCAGTGAATTTAGGACAGGGGAAGGCTACACCTTC. This codes for CASSEFRTGEGYTF.

V gene TRBV15 combines with J gene TRBJ1-5, with 9 bases that match TRBD1. V shed 0 bases and J 7 bases; nucleotides not matched to a gene: 1. Germline V CDR1 and CDR2: LNHNV, YYDKDF (reference sequence). The CDR3 is made up of 14 amino acids. CDR3 region: CATSREQGAQPQHF. In nucleotides, the CDR3 is TGTGCCACCAGCAGAGAACAGGGGGCACAGCCCCAGCATTTT.

This clonotype was counted a few times. The chain combines TRBV18 with TRBJ1-3; a weak D match, TRBD1 (5 bases). V lost 8 bases to trimming and J lost 0 bases, with 8 bases between them. The CDR3 runs 13 residues. Germline CDR1 and CDR2: KGHSH and LQKENI. The CDR3: CASHDSSGNTIYF. For the CDR3, the DNA is TGTGCCAGCCACGACAGCTCTGGAAACACCATATATTTT.

This clonotype was picked up a small number of times. The rearrangement joins TRBV5-1 to TRBJ1-1, with 7 nucleotides matching TRBD1. Germline CDR1 reads SGHRS; CDR2 reads YFSETQ. This CDR3 contains 16 residues. J lost 1 base, V lost 4 bases, and 10 bases had no gene match. The CDR3 nucleotides read TGCGCCAGCAGCCCGGGGACAGTCCGGGGGAACACTGAAGCTTTCTTT. Protein sequence: CASSPGTVRGNTEAFF.

This clonotype was picked up a small number of times. The gene calls are TRBV18 and TRBJ2-1; 9 bases are a match to TRBD1. Germline trimming cut 5 bases from V and 2 bases from J; bases unmatched to any gene: 4. The CDR3 has 15 amino acids. CDR1 is KGHSH, CDR2 LQKENI, per germline. In DNA, the CDR3 is TGTGCCAGCTCAAACCGGGACAGGGCCTACAATGAGCAGTTCTTC. It codes for CASSNRDRAYNEQFF. The full variable domain, with the rest looked up from reference TRBV18 and TRBJ2-1, is NAGVMQNPRHLVRRRGQEARLRCSPMKGHSHVYWYRQLPEEGLKFMVYLQKENIIDESGMPKERFSAEFPKEGPSILRIQQVVRGDSAAYFCASSNRDRAYNEQFFGPGTRLTVL.

The sample holds many counts of this clonotype. The gene calls are TRBV7-2 and TRBJ2-7, with 9 bases that match TRBD2. V shed 3 bases and J 3 bases; nucleotides not matched to a gene: 6. Germline CDR1 and CDR2: SGHTA and FQGNSA. The CDR3 is 15 residues long. The CDR3 DNA sequence: TGTGCCAGCAGCTTCGAGCGGGGGGCCTACTACGAGCAGTACTTC. Translation: CASSFERGAYYEQYF.